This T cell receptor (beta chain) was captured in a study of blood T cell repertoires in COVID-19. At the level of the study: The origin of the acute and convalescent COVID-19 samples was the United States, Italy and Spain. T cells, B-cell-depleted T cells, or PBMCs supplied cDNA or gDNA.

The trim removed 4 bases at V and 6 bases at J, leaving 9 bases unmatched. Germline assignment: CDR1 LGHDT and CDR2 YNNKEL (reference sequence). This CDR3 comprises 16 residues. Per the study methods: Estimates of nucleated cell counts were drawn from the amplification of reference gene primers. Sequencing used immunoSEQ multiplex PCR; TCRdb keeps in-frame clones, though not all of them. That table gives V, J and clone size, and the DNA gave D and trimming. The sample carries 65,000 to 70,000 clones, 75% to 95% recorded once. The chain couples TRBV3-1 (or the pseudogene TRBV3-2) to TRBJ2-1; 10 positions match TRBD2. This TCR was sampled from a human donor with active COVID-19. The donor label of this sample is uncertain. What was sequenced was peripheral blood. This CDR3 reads CASSPQGSGRANEQFF. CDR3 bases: TGTGCCAGCAGCCCCCAGGGGAGCGGGAGGGCCAATGAGCAGTTCTTC.